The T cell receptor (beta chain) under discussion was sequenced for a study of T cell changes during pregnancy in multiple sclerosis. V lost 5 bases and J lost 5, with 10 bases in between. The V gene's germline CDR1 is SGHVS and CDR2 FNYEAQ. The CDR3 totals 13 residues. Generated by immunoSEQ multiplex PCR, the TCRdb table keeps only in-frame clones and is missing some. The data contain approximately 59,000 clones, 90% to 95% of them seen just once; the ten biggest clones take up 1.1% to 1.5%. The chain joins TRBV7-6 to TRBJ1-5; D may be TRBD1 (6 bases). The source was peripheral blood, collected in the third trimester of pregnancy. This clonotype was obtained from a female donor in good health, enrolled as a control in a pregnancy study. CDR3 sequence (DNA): TGTGCCAGCAGCCCAAACAGGGATCAGCCCCAGCATTTT. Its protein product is CASSPNRDQPQHF.